Below, 17 T cell receptor beta chains from the same sample are listed, as sequenced in a study of blood T cells in healthy people across ages. Together with a sample-barcoded 5' primer, a J-beta primer mix was included in a second PCR lasting roughly 6 to 12 cycles. TCRdb processed the 5' RACE reads anew with MiXCR; each CDR3 protein has one entry. The sample consists of some 750,000 distinct CDR3 sequences, 22% of them appearing once. The sequenced sample consisted of blood. The receptors derive from a man in his 70s in good health.

This clonotype came up many times. The chain's CDR3 is CSVEAGLVGEQYF. The CDR3, as DNA: TGCAGCGTTGAAGCGGGACTAGTAGGCGAGCAGTACTTC. The chain links TRBV29-1 to TRBJ2-7; TRBD2 matches 8 bases. V gave up 1 base and J gave up 6 bases; unmatched junction bases: 5. The germline V gene has CDR1 SQVTM and CDR2 ANQGSEA. This CDR3 region has 13 residues.

The count of this clonotype is one. One junction end does not reproduce the germline sequence, and a read error may be involved. The chain combines TRBV11-2 with TRBJ1-1; D gene uncertain. CDR3 length: 12 amino acids. CDR1 SGHAT and CDR2 FQNNGV come from the germline V gene. In nucleotides, the CDR3 is TGTGCCAGCAGCTTAGGGCCGCGGGCTTTGGAGTTT. It specifies CASSLGPRALEF.

The genes are TRBV28 and TRBJ2-3, with D perhaps TRBD1 (6 bases). The germline gives CDR1 MDHEN, CDR2 SYDVKM. The V gene lost 2 bases and the J gene lost 4 bases, with 22 bases spanning the gap. CDR3 length equals 18 residues. The CDR3 spells CASSLNGWSAGVADTQYF. The CDR3 DNA sequence: TGTGCCAGCAGTTTAAATGGCTGGTCGGCAGGGGTGGCAGATACGCAGTATTTT.

The chain uses TRBV27 and TRBJ1-6, with D hard to call. This CDR3 spans 14 amino acids. Trimming removed 2 bases from V and 9 bases from J, with 11 bases in between. Germline V gene sequence: CDR1 MNHEY, CDR2 SMNVEV (reference sequence). CDR3: CASSLRETLSPLHF. The CDR3 nucleotides read TGTGCCAGCAGTTTACGGGAGACTCTTTCACCCCTCCACTTT.

The gene calls are TRBV12-3 or TRBV12-4 and TRBJ1-1; TRBD1 aligns across 10 bases. V shed 5 bases and J 0 bases; nucleotides not matched to a gene: 6. The CDR3 is 16 amino acids. The CDR3 nucleotides are TGTGCCAGCAGTCGGGGGACAGGGGTCTTGAACACTGAAGCTTTCTTT. Its protein is CASSRGTGVLNTEAFF.

To note about this clonotype: The CDR3 ends on some other residue instead of the conserved phenylalanine or tryptophan, so this is likely a read error. The rearrangement links TRBV12-3 or TRBV12-4 to TRBJ2-1; 9 nucleotides match TRBD1. The J call may not be correct, given that the DNA end is closer to TRBJ2-7. This CDR3 has 12 amino acids. CDR3 in amino acids: CASKPDRGRQYV. Here the CDR3 DNA reads TGTGCCAGCAAACCGGACAGGGGTCGGCAGTACGTC.

This sequence joins TRBV5-1 and TRBJ2-2; D gene ambiguous. The CDR3 contains 13 residues. V was shortened by 4 bases and J by 0 bases, with 4 bases between the two germline ends. Germline CDR1 SGHRS, CDR2 YFSETQ. The CDR3 bases are TGCGCCAGCAGCATCGCGAACACCGGGGAGCTGTTTTTT. This sequence encodes CASSIANTGELFF.

This clonotype has just a few counts. The J gene is TRBJ1-4, the V gene TRBV15; possible D gene TRBD1, 5 bases. Germline values: CDR1 LNHNV, CDR2 YYDKDF (reference sequence). The V and J ends lost 0 bases and 8 bases respectively, with 16 bases between them. The CDR3 is made up of 16 amino acids. The CDR3 DNA is TGTGCCACCAGCAGAGATCGAGGGCAGGGTTTCGAAAAACTGTTTTTT. Translation gives CATSRDRGQGFEKLFF.

The J gene is TRBJ2-5, the V gene TRBV7-9; possible D gene TRBD2, 5 bases. The DNA end is a closer match to TRBJ2-1, so the J assignment may be wrong. Germline assignment: CDR1 SEHNR and CDR2 FQNEAQ (reference sequence). The CDR3 has 13 residues. CDR3 region: CASSPLLGGEQFF. CDR3 nucleotide sequence: TGTGCCAGCAGCCCCCTGCTTGGAGGTGAGCAGTTCTTC.

V gene TRBV2 combines with J gene TRBJ2-5; TRBD1 agrees at 7 bases. V was clipped by 10 bases and J by 0 bases; unmatched bases: 14. The CDR3 contains 16 residues. The germline gives CDR1 SNHLY, CDR2 FYNNEI. The CDR3 protein is CATRKLGQPYQETQYF. CDR3 in DNA: TGTGCCACCAGGAAGTTGGGACAGCCGTACCAAGAGACCCAGTACTTC.

This clonotype occurred a few times. V usage is TRBV18 and J usage is TRBJ1-1; D is unclear. Trimming took off 4 bases at V and 1 base at J, with 13 bases between the two ends. CDR3 size: 15 residues. Germline V CDR1 and CDR2: KGHSH, LQKENI. CDR3 DNA: TGTGCCAGCTCACAGGACGCCGTAGCGAACACTGAAGCTTTCTTT. As protein: CASSQDAVANTEAFF.

Points on this clonotype: At one end, the junction sequence differs from germline, possibly due to a read error. The DNA for the CDR3 is TGCGCCAGCATTGAGCGATACTCCTACAATGAGCAGTTCTTC. Residues: CASIERYSYNEQFF. This chain joins TRBV10-1 and TRBJ2-1; D is uncertain. The CDR3 is 14 residues long. Germline V gene lookup returns CDR1 WNHNN and CDR2 SYGVQD (reference sequence).

The chain combines TRBV20-1 with TRBJ2-5; 8 bases align to TRBD2. J gave up 3 bases and V 3 bases, and 9 bases lay outside the gene matches. CDR3 size: 15 residues. CDR1 DFQATT and CDR2 SNEGSKA come from the germline V gene (reference sequence). The CDR3 nucleotides read TGCAGTGCTAGTCAAAGCGGGAGTCTCGAAGAGACCCAGTACTTC. It yields the protein CSASQSGSLEETQYF.

This chain joins TRBV21-1 and TRBJ2-5. TRBV21-1 corresponds to a pseudogene. The CDR3 extends over 17 amino acids. CDR3 residues: CASSKTRQDVSRETQYF. The DNA for the CDR3 is TGTGCCAGCAGCAAAACCAGGCAGGACGTGTCGAGGGAGACCCAGTACTTC.

This chain links TRBV12-3 or TRBV12-4 with TRBJ2-7, with 8 bases aligning to TRBD2. V lost 6 bases and J lost 7; bases outside the gene matches: 11. The CDR3 consists of 14 residues. The CDR3 here is CASRDGGASVEQYF. Written as DNA, the CDR3 is TGTGCCAGCAGAGACGGGGGGGCCTCGGTAGAGCAGTACTTC.

The chain links TRBV20-1 to TRBJ2-5, with TRBD1 identical over 9 bases. Unmatched junction bases numbered 7, after V lost 3 bases and J lost 5 bases. The germline CDR1 and CDR2 sequences are DFQATT and SNEGSKA (reference sequence). CDR3 size: 14 residues. Here the CDR3 DNA reads TGCAGTGCTAGTGGGGACAGGGATGGCGAGACCCAGTACTTC. It is translated as CSASGDRDGETQYF.

The chain has TRBV20-1 and TRBJ1-4; D is undetermined. Germline CDR1 is DFQATT and CDR2 is SNEGSKA (reference sequence). Trimming removed 0 bases at V and 5 bases at J, with 13 bases between. The CDR3 runs 15 residues. The CDR3 region has the DNA TGCAGTGCTAGAGAAGAGGCTGGTACCAATGAAAAACTGTTTTTT. Amino acid sequence: CSAREEAGTNEKLFF.